These T cell receptor beta chains were read from a single sample in a study of CD8 T cells in Susac syndrome. MiXCR, applied by TCRdb to the immunoSEQ multiplex PCR reads, yields one record per CDR3 protein. The sample has roughly 200,000 distinct CDR3 sequences; around 94% are singletons. The sequenced sample consisted of CD4+ T cells from PBMCs. The receptors were sampled from a human donor with Susac syndrome. Both conserved end residues are part of each CDR3. Each record gives: V gene, clone size, J gene, CDR3 protein. Size values are once, few and many counts, or a class for expanded clones, and some rows have none.

V gene: TRBV4-1
clone size: .
J gene: TRBJ2-7
CDR3 protein: CASSQVAVAAYYEQYF

V gene: TRBV9
clone size: .
J gene: TRBJ1-2
CDR3 protein: CASSVRGGYGYTF

V gene: TRBV20-1
clone size: .
J gene: TRBJ2-7
CDR3 protein: CSALPLTSGRAGEQYF

V gene: TRBV20-1
clone size: .
J gene: TRBJ2-3
CDR3 protein: CSAREASQGTRQYF

V gene: TRBV18
clone size: .
J gene: TRBJ1-1
CDR3 protein: CASSPESAAGYLLNTEAFF

V gene: TRBV20-1
clone size: .
J gene: TRBJ2-2
CDR3 protein: CSARVDFAGELFF

V gene: TRBV3-1
clone size: .
J gene: TRBJ1-1
CDR3 protein: CASSQAQGAEAFF

V gene: TRBV27
clone size: .
J gene: TRBJ2-3
CDR3 protein: CASSAGTSGSDTQYF

V gene: TRBV6-6
clone size: .
J gene: TRBJ1-5
CDR3 protein: CATQGGEQPQHF

V gene: TRBV5-1
clone size: .
J gene: TRBJ2-5
CDR3 protein: CASSYHRDTQEAQYF

V gene: TRBV29-1
clone size: once
J gene: TRBJ2-3
CDR3 protein: CSVGHRRTGPDTQYF

V gene: TRBV20-1
clone size: .
J gene: TRBJ1-1
CDR3 protein: CSASISHQVNTEAFF

V gene: TRBV7-3
clone size: .
J gene: TRBJ2-3
CDR3 protein: CASSLGTGGGPNTDTQYF

V gene: TRBV12-3/TRBV12-4
clone size: .
J gene: TRBJ2-4
CDR3 protein: CASSSLIAKNIQYF

V gene: TRBV20-1
clone size: .
J gene: TRBJ2-5
CDR3 protein: CSAPLAGQGETQYF